Described below is a single T cell receptor beta chain sequence and its context. Its cognate antigen is unknown. With a much larger clone just one base away, this may be a read error. With V trimmed by 5 bases and J by 4 bases, 11 bases remained unmatched. The CDR3 sequence is 15 residues long. CDR1 SSHAT and CDR2 FNYEAQ come from the germline V gene (reference sequence). The data stem from a study of T cells in Graves' hyperthyroidism and ophthalmopathy. Amplification of TCR beta CDR3 regions was performed using RNA transcripts as template. The TCR CDR3 first-round RT-PCR relied on the HTBI primer set. One entry per CDR3 protein results from TCRdb running MiXCR on the multiplex PCR reads. The repertoire includes around 660,000 distinct CDR3 sequences, about 45% of them detected once, and less than 9% sits in the top ten. General study points: Blood also showed most of the thyroid clonotypes that were expanded above 0.001. A model of 13 V-J features distinguished ophthalmopathy from stable hyperthyroidism.

Sequencing was done on a sample of peripheral blood or thyroid tissue (not recorded which). The chain recombines TRBV7-7 with TRBJ2-7, with 7 bases matching TRBD1. This TCR was recovered from an adult man with Graves' disease, either hyperthyroidism or ophthalmopathy (not recorded which). CDR3 residues: CASSPSETGLYEQYF. CDR3 sequence (DNA): TGTGCCAGCAGCCCGTCCGAGACAGGGTTGTACGAGCAGTACTTC.